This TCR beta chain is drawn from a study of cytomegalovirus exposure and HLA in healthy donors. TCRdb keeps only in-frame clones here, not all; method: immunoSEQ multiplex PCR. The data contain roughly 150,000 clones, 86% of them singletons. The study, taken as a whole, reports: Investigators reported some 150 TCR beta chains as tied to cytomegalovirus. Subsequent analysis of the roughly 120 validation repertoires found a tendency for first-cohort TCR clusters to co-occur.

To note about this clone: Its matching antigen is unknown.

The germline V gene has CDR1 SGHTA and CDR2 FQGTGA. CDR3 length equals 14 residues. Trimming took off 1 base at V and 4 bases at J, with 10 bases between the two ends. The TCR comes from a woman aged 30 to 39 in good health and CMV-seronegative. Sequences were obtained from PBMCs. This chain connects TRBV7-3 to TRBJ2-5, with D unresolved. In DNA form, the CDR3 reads TGTGCCAGCAGCTTAAATGCAGCCTCAGAGACCCAGTACTTC. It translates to CASSLNAASETQYF.